The present T cell receptor beta chain was sequenced within a study of T cell changes during pregnancy in multiple sclerosis. Sequencing used immunoSEQ multiplex PCR; TCRdb keeps in-frame clones, though not all of them. The repertoire has about 15,000 clones, 84% of them found once; the top ten carry 10%. The germline gives CDR1 ENHRY, CDR2 SYGVKD. The CDR3 runs to 14 residues. Trimming removed 9 bases at V and 3 bases at J, with 15 bases between. This specimen was CD8+ T cells from peripheral blood mononuclear cells, taken in the second trimester of pregnancy. V usage is TRBV10-3 and J usage is TRBJ1-3, with D possibly TRBD1 on 6 matching bases. The clonotype originates from a female donor in good health, enrolled as a control in a pregnancy study. In nucleotides, the CDR3 is TGTGCCATAGGACAGACTAACAGTGGAAACACCATATATTTT. This translates into CAIGQTNSGNTIYF.